The clone carrying this T cell receptor beta chain was seen ten or more times. The V and J ends lost 5 bases and 5 bases, in that order; junction bases with no gene match: 8. The CDR3 covers 16 residues. Per the germline V gene, CDR1 is MNHEY and CDR2 is SMNVEV (reference sequence). These data are taken from a study of T cell changes during pregnancy in multiple sclerosis. Sequencing used immunoSEQ multiplex PCR; TCRdb keeps in-frame clones, though not all of them. The sample comprises about 26,000 clones, approximately 92% of which are singletons, and approximately 15% rests with the top ten. V is TRBV27 and J is TRBJ2-3, with TRBD2 matching 12 bases. Here the sequenced sample was CD8+ T cells from peripheral blood mononuclear cells, taken in the second trimester of pregnancy. This TCR was recovered from a female donor with multiple sclerosis, enrolled in a pregnancy study. CDR3 residues: CASSLTSGRVIDTQYF. The CDR3 nucleotides read TGTGCCAGCAGTCTGACTAGCGGGAGAGTTATAGATACGCAGTATTTT.